The T cell receptor (beta chain) described here comes from a study of T cells in Graves' hyperthyroidism and ophthalmopathy. The TCR beta CDR3 regions underwent amplification using RNA transcripts as the source. The HTBI set primed first-round TCR CDR3 RT-PCR. TCRdb itself ran the multiplex PCR reads through MiXCR, one entry per CDR3 protein. Of 40,000 to 60,000 distinct CDR3 sequences listed, roughly 51% were seen once; the top ten hold about 34%. This clonotype was seen ten or more times. CDR1 is SGHAT and CDR2 is FQNNGV in the germline V gene. Trimming pared 1 base from V and 3 bases from J, leaving 7 bases between. The CDR3 spans 13 residues.

The chain employs TRBV11-2 and TRBJ2-7; a possible D gene is TRBD1 (6 bases). The source is a man in his late teens or twenties with Graves' hyperthyroidism. The sample was peripheral blood or thyroid tissue (not recorded which). CDR3 bases: TGTGCCAGCAGCTTAGGGACAGACTACGAGCAGTACTTC. Amino acid sequence: CASSLGTDYEQYF.